In this sample, the clone carrying this T cell receptor (beta chain) turned up many times. Antigen: not known. The data are from a study of molecular identifiers for immune sequencing clone quantification. Regarding the study as a whole: It was shown that clones above 20 RNA copies held over 97% of effector molecules, but under 1% in naive cells.

Trimming pared 1 base from V and 0 bases from J, leaving 9 bases between. This CDR3 spans 15 amino acids. Germline CDR1 and CDR2: MGHRA and YSYEKL. TCRdb processed the PCR reads anew with MiXCR; each CDR3 protein has one entry. The sample has more than 450,000 distinct CDR3 sequences, around 23% seen once; the top ten hold approximately 0.8%. Material: naive CD8+ T cells from blood, with Jurkat cell RNA spiked in. Subset indicated: FACS-sorted CD8+CD4-CCR7+CD45RA+ naive T cells. This clonotype was obtained from a human donor in good health. Some libraries in this study had Jurkat cell RNA spiked in. The rearrangement joins TRBV4-1 to TRBJ1-1; D call uncertain. The DNA for the CDR3 is TGCGCCAGCAGCCAAGGGACGGAGATGAACACTGAAGCTTTCTTT. This codes for CASSQGTEMNTEAFF.